This T cell receptor beta chain was found in a study of PD-L1 blockade in urothelial cancer. Study-level background: Blood analysis took place 3 weeks (second dose) and 6 weeks after treatment start. General study findings and limits: Blood clones associated with the tumor expanded more at 3 weeks in durable-benefit patients.

Clones were sequenced by immunoSEQ multiplex PCR, and TCRdb holds only the in-frame ones, with some missing. Of almost 50,000 clones listed, around four fifths are singletons. Trimming left V 8 bases short and J 4 bases short, with 14 bases between. The CDR3 is made up of 13 amino acids. CDR1 is GTSNPN and CDR2 is SVGIG in the germline V gene (reference sequence). Documented time point: pretreatment peripheral blood. Pretreatment sampling and on-treatment sampling together yielded between 1 and 8 samples for each patient. As regards this clone: Antigen specificity is unknown.

The clonotype originates from a man between 65 and 85 years old with urothelial cancer. The specimen was PBMCs, collected around atezolizumab (anti-PD-L1) treatment. The rearrangement uses TRBV30 and TRBJ1-4; tentative D call: TRBD1 (5 bases). CDR3: CALATVYNEKLFF. The DNA of the CDR3 is TGTGCCCTCGCGACAGTCTATAATGAAAAACTGTTTTTT.